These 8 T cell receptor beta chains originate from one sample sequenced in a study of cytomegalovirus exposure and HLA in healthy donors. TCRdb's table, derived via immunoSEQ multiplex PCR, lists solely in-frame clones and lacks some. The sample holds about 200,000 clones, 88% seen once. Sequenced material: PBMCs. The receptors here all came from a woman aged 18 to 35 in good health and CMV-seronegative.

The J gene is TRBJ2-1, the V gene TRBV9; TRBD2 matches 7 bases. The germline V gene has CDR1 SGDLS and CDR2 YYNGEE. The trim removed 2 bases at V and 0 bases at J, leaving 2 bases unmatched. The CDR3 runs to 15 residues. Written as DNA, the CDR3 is TGTGCCAGCAGCGTCGGGAGGAACTCCTACAATGAGCAGTTCTTC. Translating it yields CASSVGRNSYNEQFF.

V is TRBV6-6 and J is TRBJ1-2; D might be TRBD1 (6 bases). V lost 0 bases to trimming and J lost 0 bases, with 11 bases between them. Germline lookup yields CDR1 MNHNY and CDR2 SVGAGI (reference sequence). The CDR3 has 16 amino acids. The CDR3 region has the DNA TGTGCCAGCAGTTACTCACGGCAGGGGACTAACTATGGCTACACCTTC. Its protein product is CASSYSRQGTNYGYTF.

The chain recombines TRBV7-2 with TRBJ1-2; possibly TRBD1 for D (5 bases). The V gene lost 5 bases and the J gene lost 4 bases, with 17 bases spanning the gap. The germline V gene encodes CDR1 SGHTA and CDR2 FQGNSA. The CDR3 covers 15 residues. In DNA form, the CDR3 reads TGTGCCAGCAGCCCACCACCAGGGAGGGGCTATGGCTACACCTTC. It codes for CASSPPPGRGYGYTF.

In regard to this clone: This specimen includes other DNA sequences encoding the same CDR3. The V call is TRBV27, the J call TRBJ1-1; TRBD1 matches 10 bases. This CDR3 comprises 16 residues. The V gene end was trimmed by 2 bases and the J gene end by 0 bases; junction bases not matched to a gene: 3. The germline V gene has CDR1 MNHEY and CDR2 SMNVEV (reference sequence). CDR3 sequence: CASSLGQGGMNTEAFF. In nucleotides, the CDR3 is TGTGCCAGCAGTTTAGGACAGGGGGGGATGAACACTGAAGCTTTCTTT.

CDR3 loop: CASSQPGTGKEAFF. The CDR3 nucleotides read TGCGCCAGCAGCCAACCCGGGACAGGGAAAGAAGCTTTCTTT. This chain joins TRBV4-1 and TRBJ1-1; 9 nucleotides match TRBD1. The ends lost 2 bases at V and 8 bases at J; junction bases unmatched: 6. Germline CDR1 reads MGHRA; CDR2 reads YSYEKL. This CDR3 is built from 14 residues.

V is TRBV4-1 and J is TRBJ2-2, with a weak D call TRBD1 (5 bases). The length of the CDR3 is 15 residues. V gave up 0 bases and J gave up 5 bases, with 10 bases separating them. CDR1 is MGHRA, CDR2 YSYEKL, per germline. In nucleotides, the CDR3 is TGCGCCAGCAGCCAAGACAGGGTGAGGACCGGGGAGCTGTTTTTT. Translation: CASSQDRVRTGELFF.

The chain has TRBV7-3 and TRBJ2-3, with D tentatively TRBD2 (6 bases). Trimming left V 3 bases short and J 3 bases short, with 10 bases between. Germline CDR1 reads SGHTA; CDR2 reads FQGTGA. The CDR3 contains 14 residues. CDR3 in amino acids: CASSLEAGTDTQYF. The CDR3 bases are TGTGCCAGCAGCTTGGAGGCGGGAACAGATACGCAGTATTTT.

The CDR3 DNA reads TGTGCCAGCAGTTTAGCCAGGGGAGGGACCTACGAGCAGTACTTC. This codes for CASSLARGGTYEQYF. The chain recombines TRBV28 with TRBJ2-7, with D possibly being TRBD2 (7 bases). The CDR3 extends over 15 amino acids. Trimming pared 2 bases from V and 2 bases from J, leaving 13 bases between. The germline V gene has CDR1 MDHEN and CDR2 SYDVKM.